This TCR beta chain was retrieved from a study of post-analysis software for immune sequencing data. Presence of unique molecular identifiers characterized the TCR beta cDNA libraries. TCRdb reanalysed the PCR reads using MiXCR and keeps one entry per CDR3 protein. The sample contains about 820,000 distinct CDR3 sequences, roughly 50% of which appear only once. Sequences were obtained from blood. This sequence originates from a girl aged 5-17 years with multiple sclerosis.

The CDR3 loop is CASSYGGRAADTQYF. As DNA, the CDR3 is TGTGCCAGCAGTTACGGCGGGAGGGCCGCAGATACGCAGTATTTT. The chain carries TRBV6-5 and TRBJ2-3, with 9 nucleotides matching TRBD2. The CDR3 contains 15 residues. CDR1 is MNHEY, CDR2 SVGAGI, per germline. With V trimmed by 2 bases and J by 4 bases, 4 bases remained unmatched.